This T cell receptor (beta chain) was retrieved from a study of post-analysis software for immune sequencing data. General observations from the study: TRBV5-6, TRBV5-1 and TRBV20-1 were among four or five TRBV segments more frequent in patients than controls.

Libraries were made from TCR beta cDNA, and they carried unique molecular identifiers. TCRdb re-analysed the PCR reads in MiXCR, keeping a single row per CDR3 protein. The table has about 540,000 distinct CDR3 sequences, 30% to 40% seen once. About this clonotype itself: No antigen is known for it. No DNA is shown, since the ends of the CDR3 on it are uncertain; the CDR3 is the one TCRdb lists.

With termini counted, the CDR3 has 14 amino acids. The TCR sequence derives from a girl aged 2 to 17 with multiple sclerosis. The sequencing sample was made of blood. The rearrangement links TRBV12-3 or TRBV12-4 to TRBJ1-2; the tabulated D call, TRBD1, remains unverified against the DNA. CDR3 sequence: CASSTSGRGGGYTF.